This entry lists 20 T cell receptor beta chains sequenced from one sample in a study of blood T cell repertoires in COVID-19. The assay was immunoSEQ multiplex PCR, and TCRdb's table has in-frame clones only and misses some. The sample has 400,000 to 450,000 clones; about 87% are singletons. The sequenced sample was peripheral blood. The origin of the receptors is a man younger than 30 with COVID-19, enrolled during active disease.

Comment on this clone: This CDR3 is also generated by other DNA sequences in the sample. The V call is TRBV6-1, the J call TRBJ2-7, with D perhaps TRBD2 (6 bases). This CDR3 contains 12 residues. The V end lost 3 bases, the J end lost 3 bases, and 6 bases lay between the germline ends. Germline V gives CDR1 MNHNS, CDR2 SASEGT. CDR3 residues: CASSEGGYEQYF. The CDR3 nucleotides read TGTGCCAGCAGTGAGGGAGGCTACGAGCAGTACTTC.

V is TRBV29-1 and J is TRBJ2-7; D possibly corresponds to TRBD2 (6 bases). Per germline, CDR1 SQVTM and CDR2 ANQGSEA. Trimming stripped 3 bases from V and 3 bases from J, with 18 bases between. The CDR3 has 15 residues. Here the CDR3 DNA reads TGCAGCGTTGAGTCGGTTGGGGGGATGTACTACGAGCAGTACTTC. Amino acid sequence: CSVESVGGMYYEQYF.

The chain joins TRBV18 to TRBJ2-5; tentatively, D is TRBD2 (6 bases). Per germline, CDR1 KGHSH and CDR2 LQKENI. V was pared by 1 base and J by 3 bases, with 12 bases between. This CDR3 spans 15 amino acids. CDR3 coding DNA: TGTGCCAGCTCACCACTTGGGACTTCAAAAGAGACCCAGTACTTC. It specifies CASSPLGTSKETQYF.

V usage is TRBV20-1 and J usage is TRBJ2-3; D is unresolved. The ends were cut back, 3 bases at V and 1 base at J, with 5 bases in the middle. Germline V gives CDR1 DFQATT, CDR2 SNEGSKA (reference sequence). The CDR3 covers 12 residues. Here the CDR3 DNA reads TGCAGTGCTAGTCCGGGCACAGATACGCAGTATTTT. Translating it yields CSASPGTDTQYF.

J is TRBJ2-7 and V is TRBV2; the match to TRBD2 covers 7 bases. J gave up 5 bases and V 2 bases, and 3 bases lay outside the gene matches. This CDR3 is 13 amino acids long. Germline-derived CDR1 and CDR2 are SNHLY and FYNNEI. Written as DNA, the CDR3 is TGTGCCAGCAGTGAATCTAGCGGCCACGAGCAGTACTTC. It specifies CASSESSGHEQYF.

CDR3 region: CASSQRPESAEAFF. CDR3 bases: TGTGCCAGCAGCCAAAGGCCGGAGAGCGCTGAAGCTTTCTTT. The chain carries TRBV3-1 (or the pseudogene TRBV3-2) and TRBJ1-1; D remains ambiguous. Between the trimmed V and J ends, which lost 2 bases and 6 bases, there was a span of 13 bases. CDR3 size: 14 residues. Germline V gene sequence: CDR1 LGHDT, CDR2 YNNKEL (reference sequence).

J is TRBJ1-2 and V is TRBV19; D is uncertain. The CDR3 loop spans 14 amino acids. Germline V gene lookup returns CDR1 LNHDA and CDR2 SQIVND (reference sequence). V gave up 5 bases and J gave up 0 bases, with 10 bases separating them. Here the CDR3 DNA reads TGTGCCAGTAGTGGAGCTACCACTAACTATGGCTACACCTTC. Its protein is CASSGATTNYGYTF.

The chain is built from TRBV5-4 and TRBJ2-5; possible D gene TRBD1, 5 bases. This CDR3 contains 14 residues. The germline V gene has CDR1 SGHNT and CDR2 YYREEE (reference sequence). V lost 5 bases, J lost 2 bases, and 13 bases lay in between. The CDR3 DNA follows: TGTGCCAGCAGTCGGAGCAGGGTTCAAGAGACCCAGTACTTC. It encodes CASSRSRVQETQYF.

The chain couples TRBV4-1 to TRBJ1-1; 7 bases map to TRBD1. The trim removed 1 base at V and 0 bases at J, leaving 11 bases unmatched. CDR1 and CDR2 from the germline V gene are MGHRA and YSYEKL. CDR3 size: 18 residues. The CDR3 coding sequence is TGCGCCAGCAGCCAAGGGGGATTTAGGGACAGCATGAACACTGAAGCTTTCTTT. Protein: CASSQGGFRDSMNTEAFF.

The chain uses TRBV19 and TRBJ2-7, with D possibly TRBD2 on 6 matching bases. Looked up from germline, CDR1 is LNHDA and CDR2 is SQIVND (reference sequence). The V end was cut by 5 bases, the J end by 3 bases, with 17 bases between. This CDR3 contains 15 residues. The CDR3 sequence is CASSEPGLAIYEQYF. The DNA for the CDR3 is TGTGCCAGTAGTGAACCGGGACTCGCGATCTACGAGCAGTACTTC.

The V call is TRBV27, the J call TRBJ1-2; maybe TRBD1 (5 bases). This CDR3 has 13 amino acids. CDR1 is MNHEY and CDR2 is SMNVEV in the germline V gene (reference sequence). The V end was cut by 8 bases, the J end by 5 bases, with 15 bases between. CDR3 amino acids: CASGGTTPYGYTF. Written as DNA, the CDR3 is TGTGCCAGCGGCGGGACTACCCCATATGGCTACACCTTC.

This clone was observed a few times. This chain uses TRBV4-1 with TRBJ1-4, with D possibly TRBD1 on 5 matching bases. Trimming stripped 0 bases from V and 10 bases from J, with 15 bases between. The germline V gene has CDR1 MGHRA and CDR2 YSYEKL. The CDR3 length is 15 residues. Here the CDR3 DNA reads TGCGCCAGCAGCCAAGAGCGGGGACGGACAATAAAACTGTTTTTT. As protein: CASSQERGRTIKLFF.

This clone came up a few times. The chain links TRBV5-1 to TRBJ2-5; tentatively, D is TRBD1 (5 bases). The CDR3 is 14 amino acids. CDR1 is SGHRS, CDR2 YFSETQ, per germline. Trimming removed 0 bases at V and 0 bases at J, with 6 bases between. CDR3 residues: CASSLGQNQETQYF. For the CDR3, the DNA is TGCGCCAGCAGCTTGGGACAGAACCAAGAGACCCAGTACTTC.

The chain carries TRBV5-4 and TRBJ2-1; 11 positions match TRBD2. The V gene end was trimmed by 1 base and the J gene end by 8 bases; junction bases not matched to a gene: 11. This CDR3 region has 17 residues. Germline CDR1 and CDR2: SGHNT and YYREEE (reference sequence). CDR3 protein: CASSLILAGGSGHEQFF. CDR3 DNA sequence: TGTGCCAGCAGCTTGATCCTAGCGGGAGGTTCGGGGCATGAGCAGTTCTTC.

V is TRBV9 and J is TRBJ1-1; 9 nucleotides agree with TRBD1. This CDR3 comprises 15 residues. Germline V gene lookup returns CDR1 SGDLS and CDR2 YYNGEE. Trimming removed 4 bases from V and 4 bases from J; junction bases left unmatched: 8. In nucleotides, the CDR3 is TGTGCCAGCAGCCCGTCGACAGGGGGGATCACTGAAGCTTTCTTT. Translated, it gives CASSPSTGGITEAFF.

The CDR3 loop reads CASSVALIGSQETQYF. The CDR3, as DNA: TGTGCCAGCAGCGTAGCGTTAATTGGCAGCCAAGAGACCCAGTACTTC. The chain combines TRBV9 with TRBJ2-5, with D unclear. The germline CDR1 and CDR2 sequences are SGDLS and YYNGEE. Trimming took 0 bases from V and 1 from J, leaving 13 bases between them. There are 16 residues in the CDR3. The full variable domain, completed using reference TRBV9 and TRBJ2-5, is DSGVTQTPKHLITATGQRVTLRCSPRSGDLSVYWYQQSLDQGLQFLIQYYNGEERAKGNILERFSAQQFPDLHSELNLSSLELGDSALYFCASSVALIGSQETQYFGPGTRLLVL.

V and J are TRBV24-1 and TRBJ2-1, with 9 nucleotides matching TRBD2. J gave up 7 bases and V 5 bases, and 8 bases lay outside the gene matches. The CDR3 is made up of 15 amino acids. From germline, CDR1 is KGHDR and CDR2 SFDVKD. The CDR3 sequence: CATSGGGGIGNEQFF. The DNA of the CDR3 is TGTGCCACCAGTGGCGGGGGGGGGATAGGTAATGAGCAGTTCTTC.

The sample holds a few counts of this clone. CDR3 in amino acids: CASRLGRGNQPQHF. The CDR3 DNA reads as TGTGCCAGTAGACTAGGAAGAGGCAATCAGCCCCAGCATTTT. The rearrangement links TRBV19 to TRBJ1-5; unclear D gene. Germline V gene sequence: CDR1 LNHDA, CDR2 SQIVND (reference sequence). The length of the CDR3 is 14 residues. The ends were cut back, 6 bases at V and 2 bases at J, with 11 bases in the middle. Complete variable domain (other parts from reference TRBV19 and TRBJ1-5): DGGITQSPKYLFRKEGQNVTLSCEQNLNHDAMYWYRQDPGQGLRLIYYSQIVNDFQKGDIAEGYSVSREKKESFPLTVTSAQKNPTAFYLCASRLGRGNQPQHFGDGTRLSIL.

This chain joins TRBV25-1 and TRBJ2-7; 7 bases are a match to TRBD1. The CDR3 length is 14 residues. V lost 3 bases, J lost 0 bases, and 2 bases stayed unmatched. Germline V gene lookup returns CDR1 MGHDK and CDR2 SYGVNS. The CDR3 nucleotides are TGTGCCAGCAGTGACAGGGGGAACTCCTACGAGCAGTACTTC. It codes for CASSDRGNSYEQYF.

This chain connects TRBV5-4 to TRBJ2-3, with 13 bases fitting TRBD2. The ends lost 4 bases at V and 7 bases at J; junction bases unmatched: 6. This CDR3 region has 15 residues. Germline CDR1 and CDR2: SGHNT and YYREEE (reference sequence). The CDR3 loop is CASSPGLAGLNTQYF. The CDR3 DNA follows: TGTGCCAGCAGCCCGGGACTAGCGGGGTTAAATACGCAGTATTTT.